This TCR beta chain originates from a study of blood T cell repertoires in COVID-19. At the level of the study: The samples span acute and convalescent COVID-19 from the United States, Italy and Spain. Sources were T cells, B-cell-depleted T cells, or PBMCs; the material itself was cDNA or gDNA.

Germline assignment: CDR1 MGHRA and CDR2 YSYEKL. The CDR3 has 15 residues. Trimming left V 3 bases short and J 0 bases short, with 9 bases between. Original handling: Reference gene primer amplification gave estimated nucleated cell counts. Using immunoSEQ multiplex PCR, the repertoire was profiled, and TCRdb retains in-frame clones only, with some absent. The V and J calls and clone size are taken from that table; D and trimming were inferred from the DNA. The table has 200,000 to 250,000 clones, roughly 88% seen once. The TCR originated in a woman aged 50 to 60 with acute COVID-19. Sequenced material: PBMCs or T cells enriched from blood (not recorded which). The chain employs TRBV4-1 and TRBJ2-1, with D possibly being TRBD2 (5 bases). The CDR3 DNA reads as TGCGCCAGCAGCCAGGGGAGCAACTCCTACAATGAGCAGTTCTTC. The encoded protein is CASSQGSNSYNEQFF.